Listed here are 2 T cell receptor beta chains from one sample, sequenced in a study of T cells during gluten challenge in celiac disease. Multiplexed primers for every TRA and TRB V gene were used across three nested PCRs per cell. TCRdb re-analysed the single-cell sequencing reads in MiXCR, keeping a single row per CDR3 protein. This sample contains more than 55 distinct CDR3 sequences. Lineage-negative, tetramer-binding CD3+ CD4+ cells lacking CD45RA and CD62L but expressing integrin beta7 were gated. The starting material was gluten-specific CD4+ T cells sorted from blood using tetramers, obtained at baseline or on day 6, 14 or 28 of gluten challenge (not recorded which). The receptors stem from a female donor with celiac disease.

The CDR3, as DNA: TGTGCCAGCAGCTTCGGCGGCTACAATGAGCAGTTCTTC. Translating gives CASSFGGYNEQFF. The chain recombines TRBV7-6 with TRBJ2-1; D is undetermined. CDR3 size: 13 residues. Germline V CDR1 and CDR2: SGHVS, FNYEAQ. V was cut by 3 bases and J by 3 bases, with 6 bases left in between. Combining the CDR3 with reference TRBV7-6 and TRBJ2-1 gives the whole variable domain GAGVSQSPRYKVTKRGQDVALRCDPISGHVSLYWYRQALGQGPEFLTYFNYEAQQDKSGLPNDRFSAERPEGSISTLTIQRTEQRDSAMYRCASSFGGYNEQFFGPGTRLTVL.

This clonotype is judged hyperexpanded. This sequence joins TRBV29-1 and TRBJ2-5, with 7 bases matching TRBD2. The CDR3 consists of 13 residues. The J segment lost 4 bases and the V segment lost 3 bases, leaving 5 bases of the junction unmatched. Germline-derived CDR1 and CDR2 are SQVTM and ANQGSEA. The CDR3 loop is CSVDKGGIETQYF. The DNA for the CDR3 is TGCAGCGTTGATAAGGGAGGGATAGAGACCCAGTACTTC.